This is a list of T cell receptor beta chains from one sample in a study of blood T cell repertoires in COVID-19. Measured with immunoSEQ multiplex PCR; TCRdb has only the in-frame clones, and not every one. The table lists around 320,000 clones, 85% of them singletons, with around 7.8% in the top ten. The specimen was peripheral blood. These TCRs come from a human donor in a cohort sampled during active COVID-19. Each CDR3 is given with its conserved first and last residue. Each record gives: D gene, V gene, J gene, clone size, CDR3 DNA, CDR3 protein. A D gene is named only where the DNA matches it firmly. Size is omitted from some rows. Given values are once, few, many or a class for expanded clones.

D: NA; V: TRBV6-6; J: TRBJ1-6; size: many; DNA: TGTGCCAGCATTTCACGGACAGACTATAATTCACCCCTCCACTTT; CDR3: CASISRTDYNSPLHF
D: NA; V: TRBV3-1/TRBV3-2; J: TRBJ2-1; size: NA; DNA: TGTGCCAGCAGCCAAGACCCAGGACTCTCAGCCCGGCGCAATGAGCAGTTCTTC; CDR3: CASSQDPGLSARRNEQFF
D: NA; V: TRBV6-5; J: TRBJ2-1; size: NA; DNA: TGTGCCAGCAGTTACTCGGGGCCAAACAATGAGCAGTTCTTC; CDR3: CASSYSGPNNEQFF
D: TRBD2; V: TRBV11-1; J: TRBJ2-3; size: NA; DNA: TGTGCCAGCAGCTTAGCACCGAGACTAGCGGGGGCGAGCACAGATACGCAGTATTTT; CDR3: CASSLAPRLAGASTDTQYF
D: NA; V: TRBV27; J: TRBJ2-2; size: NA; DNA: TGTGCCAGCAGTTTAGCAGTCACCGGGGAGCTGTTTTTT; CDR3: CASSLAVTGELFF
D: NA; V: TRBV14; J: TRBJ2-7; size: NA; DNA: TGTGCCAGCAGCCTGGGACTGGGTTCCTACGAGCAGTACTTC; CDR3: CASSLGLGSYEQYF
D: NA; V: TRBV15; J: TRBJ2-7; size: NA; DNA: TGTGCCACCAGCAGAGATAGGCAGGCTGTCGCCTACGAGCAGTACTTC; CDR3: CATSRDRQAVAYEQYF
D: TRBD1; V: TRBV7-8; J: TRBJ2-2; size: once; DNA: TGTGCCAGCAGCTTCGGGACAGGAGGTACCGGGGAGCTGTTTTTT; CDR3: CASSFGTGGTGELFF
D: NA; V: TRBV2; J: TRBJ1-1; size: NA; DNA: TGTGCCAGCACTTTAATGAACACTGAAGCTTTCTTT; CDR3: CASTLMNTEAFF
D: TRBD1; V: TRBV9; J: TRBJ1-2; size: NA; DNA: TGTGCCAGCAGCGTGGACAGGGACACTAACTATGGCTACACCTTC; CDR3: CASSVDRDTNYGYTF
D: NA; V: TRBV5-5; J: TRBJ2-1; size: once; DNA: TGTGCCAGCAGGTTTAGAGGTACGGATGAGCAGTTCTTC; CDR3: CASRFRGTDEQFF
D: NA; V: TRBV9; J: TRBJ2-1; size: NA; DNA: TGTGCCAGCAGCGCCTCGGGACTTTACAATGAGCAGTTCTTC; CDR3: CASSASGLYNEQFF
D: TRBD1; V: TRBV24-1; J: TRBJ2-1; size: NA; DNA: TGTGCCACCAGTGACTCCCGGGACAGGGGCGATGAGCAGTTCTTC; CDR3: CATSDSRDRGDEQFF
D: NA; V: TRBV18; J: TRBJ2-3; size: NA; DNA: TGTGCCAGCTCACTTCTGACTAGCACAGATACGCAGTATTTT; CDR3: CASSLLTSTDTQYF
D: TRBD1; V: TRBV7-6; J: TRBJ2-7; size: NA; DNA: TGTGCCAGCAGCCCCGGATCCGGACAGGTGGGTGAGCAGTACTTC; CDR3: CASSPGSGQVGEQYF
D: TRBD1; V: TRBV5-1; J: TRBJ1-1; size: NA; DNA: TGCGCCAGCAGCACAAGGACAGGAGGCACTGAAGCTTTCTTT; CDR3: CASSTRTGGTEAFF
D: NA; V: TRBV7-9; J: TRBJ2-7; size: few; DNA: TGTGCCAGCAGCCCCCCCGGGACTCAAGACTACGAGCAGTACTTC; CDR3: CASSPPGTQDYEQYF
D: TRBD2; V: TRBV5-1; J: TRBJ2-3; size: NA; DNA: TGCGCCAGCAGCGTCAGCGGGAAGGGTGGAGATACGCAGTATTTT; CDR3: CASSVSGKGGDTQYF
D: NA; V: TRBV9; J: TRBJ2-7; size: NA; DNA: TGTGCCAGCAGCGTAGTACTAAGGGGGTTGCGGTTCTATGTTCGAGGGGAAAGCTCCTACGAGCAGTACTTC; CDR3: CASSVVLRGLRFYVRGESSYEQYF
D: NA; V: TRBV21-1; J: TRBJ2-5; size: NA; DNA: TGTGCCAGCAGCCAGGTGGAAAAGGTTCGGGAGACCCAGTACTTC; CDR3: CASSQVEKVRETQYF
D: NA; V: TRBV2; J: TRBJ1-5; size: NA; DNA: TGTGCCAGCAGTGATATAAGCAATCAGCCCCAGCATTTT; CDR3: CASSDISNQPQHF
D: NA; V: TRBV18; J: TRBJ2-1; size: once; DNA: TGTGCCAGCTCACCCGGGGAGAAAGCCTACAATGAGCAGTTCTTC; CDR3: CASSPGEKAYNEQFF
D: NA; V: TRBV11-1; J: TRBJ2-3; size: NA; DNA: TGTGCCAGCAGCTGGGACAAAGATACGCAGTATTTT; CDR3: CASSWDKDTQYF
D: NA; V: TRBV24-1; J: TRBJ1-2; size: NA; DNA: TGTGCCACCAGTGATTTGCCAGGGGAGGGAGAGGTCTACACCTTC; CDR3: CATSDLPGEGEVYTF
D: NA; V: TRBV5-1; J: TRBJ2-1; size: NA; DNA: TGCGCCAGCAGCTCCGCGGGATCCTACAATGAGCAGTTCTTC; CDR3: CASSSAGSYNEQFF
D: TRBD1; V: TRBV7-9; J: TRBJ1-5; size: NA; DNA: TGTGCCAGCGGCCCAACCGGGACAGGGGTACAGCCCCAGCATTTT; CDR3: CASGPTGTGVQPQHF
D: NA; V: TRBV24-1; J: TRBJ2-7; size: NA; DNA: TGTGCCACCAGTGATTTGGGGGGGTACGAGCAGTACTTC; CDR3: CATSDLGGYEQYF
D: NA; V: TRBV30; J: TRBJ2-7; size: NA; DNA: TGTGCCTGGAGTGTAAGGGGACCGGGGGTAGCCTACGAGCAGTACTTC; CDR3: CAWSVRGPGVAYEQYF
D: NA; V: TRBV14; J: TRBJ1-3; size: NA; DNA: TGTGCCAGCAGCCAAGAACTTTTAAACACCATATATTTT; CDR3: CASSQELLNTIYF
D: NA; V: TRBV7-9; J: TRBJ1-4; size: once; DNA: TGTGCCAGTTCCAGAATCGGGGAAAAACTGTTTTTT; CDR3: CASSRIGEKLFF
D: TRBD1; V: TRBV6-6; J: TRBJ2-2; size: NA; DNA: TGTGCCAGCAGTTATCAGGGGGCCGGGGAGCTGTTTTTT; CDR3: CASSYQGAGELFF
D: NA; V: TRBV11-2; J: TRBJ1-1; size: NA; DNA: TGTGCCAGCAGCTCGAAAACTCACACTGAAGCTTTCTTT; CDR3: CASSSKTHTEAFF
D: NA; V: TRBV21-1; J: TRBJ1-5; size: NA; DNA: TGTGCCAGCAGCCGGGAGGCCAGGGGCAATCAGCCCCAGCATTTT; CDR3: CASSREARGNQPQHF
D: TRBD1; V: TRBV19; J: TRBJ2-7; size: NA; DNA: TGTGCCAGTAGTGGACAGGGGAACGAGCAGTACTTC; CDR3: CASSGQGNEQYF
D: NA; V: TRBV24-1; J: TRBJ2-5; size: NA; DNA: TGTGCCACCGGAAGGGGCGACCTAGAGACCCAGTACTTC; CDR3: CATGRGDLETQYF
D: NA; V: TRBV12-3/TRBV12-4; J: TRBJ2-1; size: NA; DNA: TGTGCCAGCAGTATTCCTAGAAGGGAGCAGTTCTTC; CDR3: CASSIPRREQFF
D: NA; V: TRBV3-1/TRBV3-2; J: TRBJ1-3; size: NA; DNA: TGTGCCAGCAGCCAAGAACAACTTAGGGGTTTGGGAAACACCATATATTTT; CDR3: CASSQEQLRGLGNTIYF
D: NA; V: TRBV5-1; J: TRBJ2-7; size: once; DNA: TGCGCCAGCAGAGCAGGGAAGAACTACGAGCAGTACTTC; CDR3: CASRAGKNYEQYF
D: NA; V: TRBV18; J: TRBJ1-1; size: NA; DNA: TGTGCCAGCTCACCGGTCCAGTCGTCTGAAGCTTTCTTT; CDR3: CASSPVQSSEAFF
D: TRBD1; V: TRBV5-1; J: TRBJ2-7; size: once; DNA: TGCGCCAGCAGCTTGTCCCGGCTAGGGGGCCCGAGCTCCTACGAGCAGTACTTC; CDR3: CASSLSRLGGPSSYEQYF
D: NA; V: TRBV18; J: TRBJ2-1; size: NA; DNA: TGTGCCAGCTCACCAGTAAAGGGGGAAGTATTCTGGAATGAGCAGTTCTTC; CDR3: CASSPVKGEVFWNEQFF
D: NA; V: TRBV5-4; J: TRBJ1-6; size: NA; DNA: TGTGCCAGCAGCATCGGACAGAACAATTCACCCCTCCACTTT; CDR3: CASSIGQNNSPLHF
D: TRBD1; V: TRBV6-1; J: TRBJ1-4; size: NA; DNA: TGTGCCAGCAGTAGACAGGGGAATGAAAAACTGTTTTTT; CDR3: CASSRQGNEKLFF
D: TRBD1; V: TRBV6-5; J: TRBJ2-1; size: NA; DNA: TGTGCCAGCAGTCCCGGGACAGGGTTGAATGAGCAGTTCTTC; CDR3: CASSPGTGLNEQFF
D: NA; V: TRBV30; J: TRBJ1-6; size: NA; DNA: TGTGCCTGGACCCTAACCAACAATTCACCCCTCCACTTT; CDR3: CAWTLTNNSPLHF
D: NA; V: TRBV5-1; J: TRBJ1-2; size: NA; DNA: TGCGCCAGCAGCTTGGGGAGCCCCTACTATGGCTACACCTTC; CDR3: CASSLGSPYYGYTF
D: TRBD1; V: TRBV5-3; J: TRBJ2-7; size: NA; DNA: TGTGCCAGAAGCTCGGGACAGGGCACCTACGAGCAGTACTTC; CDR3: CARSSGQGTYEQYF
D: NA; V: TRBV5-5; J: TRBJ1-1; size: NA; DNA: TGTGCCAGCAGCCTTCCACGGGGAAAGGACACTGAAGCTTTCTTT; CDR3: CASSLPRGKDTEAFF
D: NA; V: TRBV12-5; J: TRBJ1-5; size: once; DNA: TGTGCTAGTGGTTTAACGGTTAGCAATCAGCCCCAGCATTTT; CDR3: CASGLTVSNQPQHF
D: TRBD1; V: TRBV5-8; J: TRBJ2-1; size: NA; DNA: TGTGCCAGCAGGCCCCCCGGTCCAACCAGGACAGGGGTGGATGAGCAGTTCTTC; CDR3: CASRPPGPTRTGVDEQFF